The 6 T cell receptor beta chains presented below share a single source sample, sequenced in a study of monozygotic twins with cystic fibrosis. The assay was immunoSEQ multiplex PCR, and TCRdb's table has in-frame clones only and misses some. The sample lists around 23,000 clones; 75% to 95% were seen once. The specimen was blood. All receptors derive from a girl aged 2-10 years with cystic fibrosis.

The chain recombines TRBV9 with TRBJ1-1, with unresolved D. Between the trimmed V and J ends, which lost 0 bases and 5 bases, there was a span of 8 bases. Per germline, CDR1 SGDLS and CDR2 YYNGEE. The CDR3 runs to 13 residues. In DNA, the CDR3 is TGTGCCAGCAGCGTAGGTGGGGAGACTGAAGCTTTCTTT. This gives the protein CASSVGGETEAFF.

The gene calls are TRBV7-2 and TRBJ2-1, with 8 bases identical to TRBD2. The CDR3 extends over 15 amino acids. Germline values: CDR1 SGHTA, CDR2 FQGNSA. With V trimmed by 5 bases and J by 4 bases, 7 bases remained unmatched. The CDR3 region has the DNA TGTGCCAGCAGCATGACTAGCGACCCTTACAATGAGCAGTTCTTC. Translation: CASSMTSDPYNEQFF.

The CDR3 DNA reads TGTGCCAGCAGCCCGGACACAGATACGCAGTATTTT. Its translation is CASSPDTDTQYF. The V call is TRBV13, the J call TRBJ2-3, with D uncertain. Germline V gene lookup returns CDR1 PRHDT and CDR2 FYEKMQ (reference sequence). This CDR3 has 12 residues. V lost 5 bases and J 2 bases, leaving 5 bases between the germline ends.

V usage is TRBV6-1 and J usage is TRBJ1-3; 7 nucleotides align to TRBD1. The ends lost 4 bases at V and 0 bases at J; junction bases unmatched: 6. This CDR3 comprises 16 residues. CDR1 is MNHNS, CDR2 SASEGT, per germline. The CDR3 is CASSAQGPNSGNTIYF. CDR3 nucleotides: TGTGCCAGCAGTGCACAGGGGCCAAACTCTGGAAACACCATATATTTT.

The chain uses TRBV5-1 and TRBJ1-4, with 10 bases matching TRBD1. Germline CDR1 is SGHRS and CDR2 is YFSETQ. The CDR3 has 14 amino acids. The V gene end was trimmed by 4 bases and the J gene end by 5 bases; junction bases not matched to a gene: 2. The CDR3 DNA reads as TGCGCCAGCAGCCGGGGACAGGGGAATGAAAAACTGTTTTTT. Protein sequence: CASSRGQGNEKLFF.

The chain links TRBV6-6 to TRBJ2-7, with 7 bases fitting TRBD1. Germline V gene data show CDR1 as MNHNY and CDR2 as SVGAGI (reference sequence). The CDR3 length is 11 residues. The ends lost 10 bases at V and 3 bases at J; junction bases unmatched: 3. The CDR3 loop is CAIRQGYEQYF. CDR3 nucleotide sequence: TGTGCCATCCGACAGGGCTACGAGCAGTACTTC.